These T cell receptor beta chains were read from a single sample in a study of memory CD4+ T cells and cytomegalovirus serostatus. The assay was immunoSEQ multiplex PCR, and TCRdb's table has in-frame clones only and misses some. Counted here are some 48,000 clones, 60% to 80% occurring once; the ten biggest clones make up 0.67%. The sequenced material came from memory CD4+ T cells from blood. These receptors were obtained from an adult in good health and CMV-seronegative. The CDR3 runs from the conserved cysteine through the conserved F or W. A D gene is named only where the DNA matches it firmly. Clone size is not always given. Where it is, it says once, few, many or a class for expanded clones.

J gene | D gene | clone size | V gene | CDR3 DNA | CDR3 protein
TRBJ1-2 | - | - | TRBV6-1 | TGTGCCAGCAGTGGAGACGGGGGGACTGGCGGCTACACCTTC | CASSGDGGTGGYTF
TRBJ2-7 | - | - | TRBV7-2 | TGTGCCAGCGTTAGGGGGGTCTACGAGCAGTACTTC | CASVRGVYEQYF
TRBJ2-5 | - | - | TRBV9 | TGTGCCAGCAGCGTAGAAGGCTACGGCGAGACCCAGTACTTC | CASSVEGYGETQYF
TRBJ1-3 | - | - | TRBV11-2 | TGTGCCAGCAGCTTATTAGGGGCCTCTGGAAACACCATATATTTT | CASSLLGASGNTIYF
TRBJ2-1 | TRBD2 | - | TRBV5-4 | TGTGCCAGCAGCTCCGGGACTAGCAGCTACAATGAGCAGTTCTTC | CASSSGTSSYNEQFF
TRBJ2-6 | - | - | TRBV28 | TGTGCCAGCAGTTCTCCCAGCTCTGGGGCCAACGTCCTGACTTTC | CASSSPSSGANVLTF
TRBJ2-7 | - | - | TRBV5-6 | TGTGCCAGCAGCTTGCGTCCCGTAACCTCCTACGAGCAGTACTTC | CASSLRPVTSYEQYF
TRBJ2-7 | TRBD1 | few | TRBV27 | TGTGCCAGCAGTAGGGGAGACAGGGGCAACGAGCAGTACTTC | CASSRGDRGNEQYF
TRBJ2-5 | - | - | TRBV6-5 | TGTGCCAGCAGGGGGACCAAAGAGACCCAGTACTTC | CASRGTKETQYF
TRBJ2-7 | TRBD1 | - | TRBV29-1 | TGCAGCGCCGGGACAGATACCTACGAGCAGTACTTC | CSAGTDTYEQYF
TRBJ1-2 | - | few | TRBV7-2 | TGTGCCAGCAGATCAGGGGAGTCCTTCTATGGCTACACCTTC | CASRSGESFYGYTF
TRBJ2-1 | TRBD2 | few | TRBV7-9 | TGTGCCAGCAGCCCCCCGGGACTAGGGGGCAATGAGCAGTTCTTC | CASSPPGLGGNEQFF
TRBJ2-2 | TRBD2 | - | TRBV7-8 | TGTGCCAGCAGCCGTAATCCCGGGACTAGCGGGAGGCAGAACACCGGGGAGCTGTTTTTT | CASSRNPGTSGRQNTGELFF
TRBJ2-1 | TRBD2 | once | TRBV6-1 | TGTGCCAGCAGTGAACGGCTAGCGGCAGGGAATGAGCAGTTCTTC | CASSERLAAGNEQFF
TRBJ1-4 | - | - | TRBV5-4 | TGTGCCAGCAGCTTAAGATCGGCAGGGAATGAAAAACTGTTTTTT | CASSLRSAGNEKLFF
TRBJ1-5 | - | - | TRBV5-8 | TGTGCCAGCAGCCCTAAGGCATTTGGACAGCCCCAGCATTTT | CASSPKAFGQPQHF
TRBJ1-3 | - | - | TRBV28 | TGTGCCAGCAGATTACAGTATCGCTCTGGAAACACCATATATTTT | CASRLQYRSGNTIYF
TRBJ1-4 | - | - | TRBV7-9 | TGTGCCAGCAGCTTAAGTCAGGACAACCCCCAACTGTTTTTT | CASSLSQDNPQLFF
TRBJ1-1 | - | - | TRBV10-1 | TGCGCCAGCAGTGAGGGAAGTAGGAACACTGAAGCTTTCTTT | CASSEGSRNTEAFF
TRBJ1-5 | - | - | TRBV9 | TGTGCCAGCAGCAGGGATCTCAATCAGCCCCAGCATTTT | CASSRDLNQPQHF
TRBJ2-7 | - | - | TRBV28 | TGTGCCAGCAGTTTATGGCTGTGGGACCGAGGCTCCTACGAGCAGTACTTC | CASSLWLWDRGSYEQYF
TRBJ1-2 | TRBD1 | once | TRBV11-2 | TGTGCCAGCAAGGACAGGGAACACTATGGCTACACCTTC | CASKDREHYGYTF